This T cell receptor (beta chain) was documented in a study of cytomegalovirus exposure and HLA in healthy donors. Study-wide findings and caveats: A missense DCLRE1C variant was associated with V- and J-gene trimming of TCR beta chains in a later analysis, and an independent cohort replicated the association. The study dropped some indistinguishable V segments, TRBV6-2 and TRBV6-3 among them.

PCR involved 60 Vbeta and 13 Jbeta primers. Repertoires were generated with immunoSEQ multiplex PCR, while TCRdb's copy carries only in-frame clones and drops some. The table lists roughly 140,000 clones, roughly three quarters of them singletons, with 4.5% to 6% in the top ten. Germline CDR1 is SGHNT and CDR2 is YYREEE (reference sequence). V lost 1 base to trimming and J lost 9 bases; unmatched junction nucleotides: 3. This CDR3 has 12 amino acids. This clone was seen a single time. Its antigen is undetermined. The sequenced sample was PBMCs. The sequence came from a woman aged 45-65 years in good health and CMV-seronegative. The chain joins TRBV5-4 to TRBJ1-1; 7 bases line up with TRBD1. CDR3 region: CASSLIQGKAFF. CDR3 DNA sequence: TGTGCCAGCAGCTTGATACAGGGGAAAGCTTTCTTT.